A single sample gave rise to the 31 T cell receptor beta chains below, sequenced in a study of cytomegalovirus exposure and HLA in healthy donors. Here immunoSEQ multiplex PCR was the method, and the copy in TCRdb shows in-frame clones only, minus some. The data hold some 310,000 clones, with roughly 90% observed a single time. Sequencing was done on a sample of PBMCs. These receptors were collected from a man aged 25 to 45 in good health and CMV-seronegative.

The rearrangement joins TRBV4-3 to TRBJ2-7, with 7 bases that match TRBD2. Unmatched junction bases numbered 3, after V lost 1 base and J lost 3 bases. Germline CDR1 reads LGHNA; CDR2 reads YSLEER. The CDR3 totals 14 residues. CDR3 residues: CASSQGSGVYEQYF. The CDR3 DNA sequence: TGCGCCAGCAGCCAAGGGAGCGGGGTCTACGAGCAGTACTTC.

The chain has TRBV2 and TRBJ2-5, with 9 bases fitting TRBD2. CDR1 and CDR2 (germline): SNHLY, FYNNEI. The CDR3 loop spans 16 amino acids. Germline trimming cut 5 bases from V and 1 base from J; bases unmatched to any gene: 8. The DNA for the CDR3 is TGTGCCAGCAGTAAGCTAGCGGGGAACGGCCAAGAGACCCAGTACTTC. It yields the protein CASSKLAGNGQETQYF.

A few counts support this clone. The chain joins TRBV9 to TRBJ1-2; tentative D call: TRBD1 (6 bases). Looked up from germline, CDR1 is SGDLS and CDR2 is YYNGEE. Trimming stripped 0 bases from V and 4 bases from J, with 13 bases between. The CDR3 is 15 residues long. The CDR3 protein is CASSVDGTRGYGYTF. For the CDR3, the DNA is TGTGCCAGCAGCGTAGATGGGACACGAGGCTATGGCTACACCTTC.

This clone was counted a single time. The chain carries TRBV7-6 and TRBJ2-7; D is perhaps TRBD1 (5 bases). The germline CDR1 and CDR2 sequences are SGHVS and FNYEAQ. Trimming stripped 5 bases from V and 2 bases from J, with 16 bases between. The CDR3 is 15 amino acids. The CDR3 here is CASSQKGQGTYEQYF. Here the CDR3 DNA reads TGTGCCAGCAGCCAAAAGGGCCAGGGCACCTACGAGCAGTACTTC. The whole variable domain, remainder taken from reference TRBV7-6 and TRBJ2-7, is GAGVSQSPRYKVTKRGQDVALRCDPISGHVSLYWYRQALGQGPEFLTYFNYEAQQDKSGLPNDRFSAERPEGSISTLTIQRTEQRDSAMYRCASSQKGQGTYEQYFGPGTRLTVT.

In its sample, this clone was seen a few times. The CDR3 DNA reads as TGTGCCAGTAGTATAACCCCCTCCTCGACAGGGGGAGAGACCCAGTACTTC. This gives the protein CASSITPSSTGGETQYF. The rearrangement links TRBV19 to TRBJ2-5; 9 bases line up with TRBD1. Germline loops: CDR1 LNHDA, CDR2 SQIVND (reference sequence). The CDR3 loop spans 17 amino acids. J was trimmed by 4 bases and V by 2 bases; bases with no gene match: 11.

This clone was counted only a few times. J is TRBJ1-2 and V is TRBV20-1; D gene uncertain. The CDR3 spans 8 residues. The germline V gene has CDR1 DFQATT and CDR2 SNEGSKA (reference sequence). The CDR3 coding sequence is TGCAGCGCAGATGGCTACACCTTC. Its translation is CSADGYTF.

The chain has TRBV7-2 and TRBJ2-1; a weak D match, TRBD1 (5 bases). V lost 5 bases and J 4 bases, leaving 15 bases between the germline ends. The germline gives CDR1 SGHTA, CDR2 FQGNSA. CDR3 length: 15 amino acids. Here the CDR3 DNA reads TGTGCCAGCAGCCCAACGCAGGGTTTGTACAATGAGCAGTTCTTC. Its translation: CASSPTQGLYNEQFF.

The chain combines TRBV7-2 with TRBJ2-3, with a tentative D call TRBD1 (5 bases). The germline CDR1 and CDR2 sequences are SGHTA and FQGNSA. V gave up 1 base and J gave up 1 base, with 12 bases separating them. CDR3 length: 16 residues. The CDR3 sequence is CASSLDGAPGTDTQYF. In DNA, the CDR3 is TGTGCCAGCAGCTTAGATGGGGCGCCCGGCACAGATACGCAGTATTTT.

The rearrangement links TRBV4-1 to TRBJ2-1, with a weak D call TRBD1 (5 bases). With 1 base removed from V and 4 bases from J, the gap between germline ends came to 14 bases. The CDR3 length is 16 residues. In germline, CDR1 is MGHRA, CDR2 YSYEKL. The CDR3 protein is CASSQVGRERYNEQFF. CDR3 nucleotides: TGCGCCAGCAGCCAAGTGGGCAGGGAAAGGTACAATGAGCAGTTCTTC.

This rearrangement joins TRBV2 to TRBJ1-4; D not certain. V was shortened by 6 bases and J by 2 bases, with 10 bases between the two germline ends. The CDR3 spans 14 residues. Germline CDR1 is SNHLY and CDR2 is FYNNEI. DNA for the CDR3: TGTGCCAGCAGAATTTTGAGGACTAATGAAAAACTGTTTTTT. It codes for CASRILRTNEKLFF.

The chain carries TRBV5-6 and TRBJ1-6; 9 positions match TRBD1. Trimming took 3 bases from V and 10 from J; bases not matched to a gene: 5. The CDR3 runs 14 residues. The germline CDR1 and CDR2 sequences are SGHDT and YYEEEE. For the CDR3, the DNA is TGTGCCAGCAGCTCCCGGGACAGGGCGTCACCCCTCCACTTT. This sequence encodes CASSSRDRASPLHF.

CDR3 in amino acids: CASSPAGRQGFRLNTEAFF. The CDR3 DNA follows: TGTGCCAGCAGTCCAGCAGGGCGACAGGGCTTCCGCCTAAACACTGAAGCTTTCTTT. This sequence joins TRBV28 and TRBJ1-1; TRBD1 aligns across 7 bases. CDR1 and CDR2 from the germline V gene are MDHEN and SYDVKM. V lost 5 bases, J lost 2 bases, and 20 bases stayed unmatched. This CDR3 has 19 amino acids.

The chain links TRBV2 to TRBJ2-5, with D maybe TRBD1 (7 bases). The DNA end is a closer match to TRBJ2-7, so the J assignment may be wrong. CDR1 is SNHLY and CDR2 is FYNNEI in the germline V gene. The CDR3 is 15 amino acids. The CDR3 reads CASSLRGTASYEQYF. The CDR3 DNA reads TGTGCCAGCAGCCTGCGCGGGACAGCTTCCTACGAGCAGTACTTC.

The rearrangement joins TRBV6-1 to TRBJ1-2, with unresolved D. This CDR3 spans 13 amino acids. Trimming stripped 5 bases from V and 4 bases from J, with 11 bases between. Germline assignment: CDR1 MNHNS and CDR2 SASEGT. The CDR3 bases are TGTGCCAGCAGTCCGGGTGTCGGCTATGGCTACACCTTC. Protein product: CASSPGVGYGYTF.

The chain couples TRBV19 to TRBJ1-6; 10 nucleotides line up with TRBD1. Germline V gene sequence: CDR1 LNHDA, CDR2 SQIVND (reference sequence). The CDR3 has 13 residues. The ends lost 5 bases at V and 10 bases at J; junction bases unmatched: 2. CDR3 sequence reads: CASSADRGSPLHF. The CDR3 coding sequence is TGTGCCAGTAGTGCGGACAGGGGGTCACCCCTCCACTTT.

V gene TRBV7-8 combines with J gene TRBJ2-1; a possible D gene is TRBD2 (6 bases). The V and J ends lost 5 bases and 0 bases respectively, with 11 bases between them. The CDR3 has 15 residues. CDR1 is SGHVS, CDR2 FQNEAQ, per germline. The CDR3 nucleotides read TGTGCCAGCAGCGTGTACGGGAGCTCCTACAATGAGCAGTTCTTC. Protein sequence: CASSVYGSSYNEQFF.

The chain employs TRBV6-5 and TRBJ2-3; the D gene is possibly TRBD2 (6 bases). The V end was cut by 2 bases, the J end by 0 bases, with 9 bases between. Germline assignment: CDR1 MNHEY and CDR2 SVGAGI. The CDR3 totals 15 residues. CDR3 nucleotide sequence: TGTGCCAGCAGTTACGGCGGGGCTAGCACAGATACGCAGTATTTT. As protein: CASSYGGASTDTQYF.

The genes are TRBV5-1 and TRBJ1-4, with D maybe TRBD1 (6 bases). Trimming stripped 4 bases from V and 1 base from J, with 20 bases between. This CDR3 contains 18 residues. Germline V gene data show CDR1 as SGHRS and CDR2 as YFSETQ. Written as DNA, the CDR3 is TGCGCCAGCAGCGTACAGGGTGGAGGTGCAGTAACTAATGAAAAACTGTTTTTT. This encodes CASSVQGGGAVTNEKLFF.

V is TRBV10-3 and J is TRBJ2-3, with 8 bases fitting TRBD2. The CDR3 is 18 residues long. In germline, CDR1 is ENHRY, CDR2 SYGVKD. J lost 4 bases, V lost 0 bases, and 12 bases had no gene match. The CDR3 coding sequence is TGTGCCATCAGTGAGTCTGCGGGGGGCCCAACCAACGCAGATACGCAGTATTTT. It encodes CAISESAGGPTNADTQYF.

The chain recombines TRBV7-9 with TRBJ2-1; 8 nucleotides match TRBD2. This CDR3 contains 14 residues. V gave up 6 bases and J gave up 7 bases; unmatched junction bases: 8. Germline-derived CDR1 and CDR2 are SEHNR and FQNEAQ (reference sequence). The CDR3 sequence is CASRSGTSWNEQFF. In nucleotides, the CDR3 is TGTGCCAGCAGGTCCGGGACTAGTTGGAATGAGCAGTTCTTC.

The gene calls are TRBV7-8 and TRBJ1-6, with TRBD1 matching 7 bases. The CDR3 is made up of 16 amino acids. V lost 5 bases, J lost 0 bases, and 4 bases stayed unmatched. The germline gives CDR1 SGHVS, CDR2 FQNEAQ. The CDR3 reads CASSLGQSSYNSPLHF. CDR3 DNA: TGTGCCAGCAGCCTGGGACAGAGCTCCTATAATTCACCCCTCCACTTT.

The V gene is TRBV6-5, the J gene TRBJ2-7, with TRBD2 matching 9 bases. Trimming took 5 bases from V and 2 from J; bases not matched to a gene: 4. CDR3 length: 14 amino acids. The germline V gene has CDR1 MNHEY and CDR2 SVGAGI. CDR3 DNA: TGTGCCAGCAGTCGCGGGGGGGGCCCCTACGAGCAGTACTTC. Translation gives CASSRGGGPYEQYF.

The rearrangement uses TRBV10-3 and TRBJ2-7; TRBD1 aligns across 9 bases. Germline CDR1 reads ENHRY; CDR2 reads SYGVKD. V shed 4 bases, J shed 7 bases, and the junction held 17 bases outside the gene matches. This CDR3 comprises 17 residues. The CDR3, as DNA: TGTGCCATCAGTGGGGTAAACCGGGGACAGGGATACAGAGAGCAGTACTTC. Encoded protein: CAISGVNRGQGYREQYF.

The V call is TRBV7-7, the J call TRBJ2-7, with 11 bases matching TRBD1. CDR3 length: 13 residues. Germline loops: CDR1 SSHAT, CDR2 FNYEAQ (reference sequence). V lost 3 bases and J lost 5; bases outside the gene matches: 0. CDR3 loop: CASSLGQGDEQYF. The CDR3 nucleotides read TGTGCCAGCAGCTTGGGACAGGGGGACGAGCAGTACTTC.

The V gene is TRBV7-9, the J gene TRBJ2-5, with D possibly matching TRBD2 (5 bases). Germline V gene sequence: CDR1 SEHNR, CDR2 FQNEAQ (reference sequence). This CDR3 spans 14 amino acids. V lost 2 bases, J lost 1 base, and 8 bases lay in between. In DNA, the CDR3 is TGTGCCAGCAGCTTATCCAGCGGCCAAGAGACCCAGTACTTC. This gives the protein CASSLSSGQETQYF.

V usage is TRBV18 and J usage is TRBJ2-5; D gene uncertain. The CDR3 totals 13 residues. Germline V gene sequence: CDR1 KGHSH, CDR2 LQKENI. Deletions cut 3 bases from V and 5 bases from J, with 10 bases between. The CDR3 DNA reads as TGTGCCAGCTCACCTCCGAGTCTGGAGACCCAGTACTTC. It translates to CASSPPSLETQYF.

The CDR3 nucleotides are TGTGCCAGCAGCTTCTACAGGGGAGATACGCAGTATTTT. This gives the protein CASSFYRGDTQYF. This chain uses TRBV7-6 with TRBJ2-3, with 7 positions matching TRBD1. Germline-derived CDR1 and CDR2 are SGHVS and FNYEAQ. The CDR3 length is 13 residues. Losses at the gene ends were 3 bases for V and 5 bases for J; bases not matched to a gene: 2. Full variable domain (remainder filled in from reference TRBV7-6 and TRBJ2-3): GAGVSQSPRYKVTKRGQDVALRCDPISGHVSLYWYRQALGQGPEFLTYFNYEAQQDKSGLPNDRFSAERPEGSISTLTIQRTEQRDSAMYRCASSFYRGDTQYFGPGTRLTVL.

The genes are TRBV7-2 and TRBJ2-1; TRBD2 is a possible D gene (6 bases). The CDR3 extends over 15 amino acids. Germline-derived CDR1 and CDR2 are SGHTA and FQGNSA. V gave up 3 bases and J gave up 0 bases, with 9 bases separating them. CDR3 nucleotide sequence: TGTGCCAGCAGCTTGAGCGGGTACTCCTACAATGAGCAGTTCTTC. Its translation: CASSLSGYSYNEQFF. The whole variable domain, filled in from reference TRBV7-2 and TRBJ2-1, reads GAGVSQSPSNKVTEKGKDVELRCDPISGHTALYWYRQSLGQGLEFLIYFQGNSAPDKSGLPSDRFSAERTGGSVSTLTIQRTQQEDSAVYLCASSLSGYSYNEQFFGPGTRLTVL.

The sample holds one count of this clone. The V gene is TRBV29-1, the J gene TRBJ2-1; tentatively, D is TRBD2 (6 bases). The CDR3 totals 13 residues. The germline V gene has CDR1 SQVTM and CDR2 ANQGSEA. The V gene lost 3 bases and the J gene lost 0 bases, with 6 bases spanning the gap. This chain's CDR3 is CSVDGSSYNEQFF. The CDR3 coding sequence is TGCAGCGTTGACGGGAGCTCCTACAATGAGCAGTTCTTC.

The V gene is TRBV6-6, the J gene TRBJ2-5; perhaps TRBD2 as D (5 bases). The CDR3 runs to 16 residues. Per the germline V gene, CDR1 is MNHNY and CDR2 is SVGAGI (reference sequence). The V end lost 0 bases, the J end lost 7 bases, and 18 bases lay between the germline ends. DNA of the CDR3: TGTGCCAGCAGTTACTCTCCATTTGGGGAGCCAGGGACCCAGTACTTC. This gives the protein CASSYSPFGEPGTQYF.

CDR3 loop: CASSPVGGQETQYF. The CDR3 coding sequence is TGTGCCAGCTCACCGGTCGGGGGACAAGAGACCCAGTACTTC. This chain links TRBV18 with TRBJ2-5; TRBD2 might be the D (6 bases). The V gene's germline CDR1 is KGHSH and CDR2 LQKENI. Trimming removed 3 bases at V and 2 bases at J, with 10 bases between. CDR3 length: 14 amino acids.